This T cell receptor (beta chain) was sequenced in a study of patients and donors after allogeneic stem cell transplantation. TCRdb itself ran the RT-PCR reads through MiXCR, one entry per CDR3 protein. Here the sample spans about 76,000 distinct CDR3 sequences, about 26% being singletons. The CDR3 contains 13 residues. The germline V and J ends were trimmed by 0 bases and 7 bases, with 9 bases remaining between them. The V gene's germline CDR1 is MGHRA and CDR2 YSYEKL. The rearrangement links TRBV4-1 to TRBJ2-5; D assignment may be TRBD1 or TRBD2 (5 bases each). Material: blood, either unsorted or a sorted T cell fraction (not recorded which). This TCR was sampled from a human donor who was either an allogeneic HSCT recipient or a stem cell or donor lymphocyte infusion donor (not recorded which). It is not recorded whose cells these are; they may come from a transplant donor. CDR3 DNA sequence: TGCGCCAGCAGCCAAGACAGGGACGCGACCCAGTACTTC. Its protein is CASSQDRDATQYF.